This T cell receptor (beta chain) emerged from a study of shared clonotypes between healthy human individuals. Germline V gives CDR1 MNHNS, CDR2 SASEGT. V was shortened by 7 bases and J by 4 bases, with 14 bases between the two germline ends. This CDR3 region has 14 residues. This clone occurred a few times. Its antigen is currently unknown. Sequencing used immunoSEQ multiplex PCR; TCRdb keeps in-frame clones, though not all of them. The sample shows around 750,000 clones, roughly 70% of them seen only once. Overall study findings and caveats: With few donors, the genetic and exposure-history diversity represented was limited.

The source material was memory CD4+ T cells sorted from blood. Subset defined: CD45RA-negative fraction. The rearrangement uses TRBV6-1 and TRBJ1-5; no clear D. This TCR was recovered from a woman aged 25 to 39 in good health. The CDR3: CASTDVVLNQPQHF. In DNA, the CDR3 is TGTGCCAGCACCGACGTGGTCTTGAATCAGCCCCAGCATTTT.